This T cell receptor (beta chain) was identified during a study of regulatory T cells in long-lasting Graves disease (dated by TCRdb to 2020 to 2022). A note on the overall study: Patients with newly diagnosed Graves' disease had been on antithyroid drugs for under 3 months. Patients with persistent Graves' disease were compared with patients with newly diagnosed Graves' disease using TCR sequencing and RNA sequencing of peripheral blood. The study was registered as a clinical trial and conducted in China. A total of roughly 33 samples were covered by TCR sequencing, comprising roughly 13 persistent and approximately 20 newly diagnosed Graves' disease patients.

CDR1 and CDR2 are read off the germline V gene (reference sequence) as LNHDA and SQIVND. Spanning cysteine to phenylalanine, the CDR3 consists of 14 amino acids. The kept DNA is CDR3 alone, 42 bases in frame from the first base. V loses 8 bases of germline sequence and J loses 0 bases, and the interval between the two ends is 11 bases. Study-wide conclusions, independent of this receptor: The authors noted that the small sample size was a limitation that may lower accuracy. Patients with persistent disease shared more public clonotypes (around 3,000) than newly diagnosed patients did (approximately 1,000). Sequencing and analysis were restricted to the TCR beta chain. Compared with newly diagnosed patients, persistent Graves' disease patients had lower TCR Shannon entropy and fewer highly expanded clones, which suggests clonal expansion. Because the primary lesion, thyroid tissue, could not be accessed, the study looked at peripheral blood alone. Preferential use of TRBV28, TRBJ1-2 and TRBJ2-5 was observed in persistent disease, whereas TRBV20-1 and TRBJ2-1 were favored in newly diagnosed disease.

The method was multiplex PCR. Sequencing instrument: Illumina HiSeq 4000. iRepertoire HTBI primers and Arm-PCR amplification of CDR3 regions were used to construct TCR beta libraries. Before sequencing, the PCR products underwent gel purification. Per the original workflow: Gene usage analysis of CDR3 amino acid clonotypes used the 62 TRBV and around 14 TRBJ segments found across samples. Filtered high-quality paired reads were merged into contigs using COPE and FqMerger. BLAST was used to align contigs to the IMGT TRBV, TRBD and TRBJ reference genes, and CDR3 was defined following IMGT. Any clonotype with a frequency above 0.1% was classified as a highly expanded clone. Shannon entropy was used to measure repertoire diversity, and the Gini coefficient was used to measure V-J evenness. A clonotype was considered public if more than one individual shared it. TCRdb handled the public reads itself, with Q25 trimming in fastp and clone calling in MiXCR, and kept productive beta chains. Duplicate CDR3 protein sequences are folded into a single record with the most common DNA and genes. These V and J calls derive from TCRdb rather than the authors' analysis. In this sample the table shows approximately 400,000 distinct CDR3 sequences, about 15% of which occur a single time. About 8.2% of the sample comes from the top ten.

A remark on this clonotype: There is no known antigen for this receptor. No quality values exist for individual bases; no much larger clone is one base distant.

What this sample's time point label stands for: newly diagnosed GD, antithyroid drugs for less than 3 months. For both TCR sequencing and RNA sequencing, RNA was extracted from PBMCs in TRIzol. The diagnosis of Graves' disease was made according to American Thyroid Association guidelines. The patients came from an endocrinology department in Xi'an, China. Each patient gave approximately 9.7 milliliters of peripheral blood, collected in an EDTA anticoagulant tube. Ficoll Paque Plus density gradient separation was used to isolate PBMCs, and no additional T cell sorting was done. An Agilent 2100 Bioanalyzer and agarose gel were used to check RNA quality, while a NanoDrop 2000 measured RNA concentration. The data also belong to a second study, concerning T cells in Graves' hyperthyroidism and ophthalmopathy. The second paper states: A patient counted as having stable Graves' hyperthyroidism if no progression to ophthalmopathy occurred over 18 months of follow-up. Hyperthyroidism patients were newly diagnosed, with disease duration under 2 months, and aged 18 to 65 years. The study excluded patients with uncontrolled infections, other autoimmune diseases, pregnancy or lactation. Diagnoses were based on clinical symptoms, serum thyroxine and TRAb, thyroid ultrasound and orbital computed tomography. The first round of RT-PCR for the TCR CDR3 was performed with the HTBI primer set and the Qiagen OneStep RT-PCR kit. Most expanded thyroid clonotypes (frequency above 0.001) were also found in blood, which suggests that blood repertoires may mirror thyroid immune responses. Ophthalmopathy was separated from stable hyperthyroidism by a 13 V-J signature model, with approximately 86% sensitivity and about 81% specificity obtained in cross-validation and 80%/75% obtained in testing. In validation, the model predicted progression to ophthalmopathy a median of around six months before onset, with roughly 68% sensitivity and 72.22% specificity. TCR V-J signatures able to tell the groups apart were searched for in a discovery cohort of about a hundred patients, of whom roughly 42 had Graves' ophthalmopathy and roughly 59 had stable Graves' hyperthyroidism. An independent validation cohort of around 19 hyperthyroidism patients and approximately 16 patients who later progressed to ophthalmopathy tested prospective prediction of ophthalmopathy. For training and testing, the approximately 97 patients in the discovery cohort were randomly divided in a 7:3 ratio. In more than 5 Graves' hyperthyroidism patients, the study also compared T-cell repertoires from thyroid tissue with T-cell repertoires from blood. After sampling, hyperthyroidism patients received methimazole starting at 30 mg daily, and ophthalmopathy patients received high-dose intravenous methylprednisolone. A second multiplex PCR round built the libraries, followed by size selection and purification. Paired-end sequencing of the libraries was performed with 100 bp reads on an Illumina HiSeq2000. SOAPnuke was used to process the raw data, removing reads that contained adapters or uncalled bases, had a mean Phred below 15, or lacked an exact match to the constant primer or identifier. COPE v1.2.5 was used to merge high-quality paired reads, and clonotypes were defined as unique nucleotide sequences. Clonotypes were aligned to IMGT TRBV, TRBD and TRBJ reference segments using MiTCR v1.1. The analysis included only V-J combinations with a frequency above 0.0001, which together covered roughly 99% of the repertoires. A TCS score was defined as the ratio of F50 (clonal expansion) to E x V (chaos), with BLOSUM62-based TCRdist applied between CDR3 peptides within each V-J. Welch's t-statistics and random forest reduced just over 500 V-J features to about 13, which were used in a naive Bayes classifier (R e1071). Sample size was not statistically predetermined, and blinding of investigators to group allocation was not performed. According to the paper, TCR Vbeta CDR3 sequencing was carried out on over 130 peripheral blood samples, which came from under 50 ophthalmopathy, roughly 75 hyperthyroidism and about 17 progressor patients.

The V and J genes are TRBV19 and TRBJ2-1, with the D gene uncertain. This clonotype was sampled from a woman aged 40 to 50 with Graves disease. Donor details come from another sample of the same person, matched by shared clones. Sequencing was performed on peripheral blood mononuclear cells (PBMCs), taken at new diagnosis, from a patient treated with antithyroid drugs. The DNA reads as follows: TGTGCCAGTGGCCGCGGTCTCTCCTACAATGAGCAGTTCTTC. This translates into CASGRGLSYNEQFF.